The present T cell receptor (beta chain) was sequenced within a study of blood T cell repertoires in COVID-19. Study details: Collection of acute and convalescent COVID-19 samples took place in the United States, Italy and Spain. In each case, the material was cDNA or gDNA derived from T cells, B-cell-depleted T cells, or PBMCs.

V lost 5 bases to trimming and J lost 1 base; unmatched junction nucleotides: 7. In germline, CDR1 is SGHVS, CDR2 FNYEAQ. The CDR3 sequence is 16 residues long. Here immunoSEQ multiplex PCR was the method, and the copy in TCRdb shows in-frame clones only, minus some. The repertoire has about 220,000 clones, 85% to 90% of them found once; the top ten carry 3% to 3.5%. Source material: PBMCs or T cells enriched from blood (not recorded which). The chain has TRBV7-6 and TRBJ1-4; 7 bases fit TRBD1. This clonotype originated in a woman aged 18 to 35 in a cohort exposed to, infected with or recovered from COVID-19 (not recorded which). The CDR3 nucleotides read TGTGCCAGCAGCCAAACAGGGGTTGGAACTAATGAAAAACTGTTTTTT. It specifies CASSQTGVGTNEKLFF.